Sequencing of this TCR beta chain was carried out in a study of shared clonotypes between healthy human individuals. Germline trimming cut 2 bases from V and 5 bases from J; bases unmatched to any gene: 2. The CDR3 consists of 14 residues. Germline CDR1 reads MGHRA; CDR2 reads YSYEKL. This table comes from immunoSEQ multiplex PCR, and its TCRdb copy is limited to in-frame clones, with some not included. The sample lists roughly 530,000 clones; around 96% were seen once. The sequence was collected from a woman in her thirties in good health. The chain employs TRBV4-1 and TRBJ1-1; TRBD1 matches 10 bases. The sample taken for sequencing was naive CD4+ T cells sorted from blood. Indicated subset: CD45RA+ positively selected. CDR3 sequence (DNA): TGCGCCAGCAGCCAAAGGGACAGGGGAACTGAAGCTTTCTTT. Its protein is CASSQRDRGTEAFF.